These T cell receptor beta chains were read from a single sample in a study of blood T cell repertoires in COVID-19. The assay was immunoSEQ multiplex PCR, and TCRdb's table has in-frame clones only and misses some. This table has some 200,000 clones, roughly 86% appearing once. Sequenced input: peripheral blood. The receptors here all came from an older man with acute or convalescent COVID-19. CDR3s include the opening cysteine and the closing phenylalanine or tryptophan. Each record gives: clone size, V gene, J gene, D gene, CDR3 DNA, CDR3 protein. D genes are given only for firm matches. The listing skips clone size in some rows; elsewhere it reads once, few, many or a size class.

>NA|TRBV5-4|TRBJ1-5|TRBD1
TGTGCCAGCAGCCAAGGGACAGGGAATCAGCCCCAGCATTTT
CASSQGTGNQPQHF
>NA|TRBV10-3|TRBJ1-5|TRBD1
TGTGCCATCAGTACCGACAGGGGGCCCAATCAGCCCCAGCATTTT
CAISTDRGPNQPQHF
>NA|TRBV25-1|TRBJ1-6|NA
TGTGCCAGCAATTTAGGAGATTCACCCCTCCACTTT
CASNLGDSPLHF
>NA|TRBV6-5|TRBJ2-7|TRBD2
TGTGCCAGCAGTTTTTCCGGGACTAGCGACTACGAGCAGTACTTC
CASSFSGTSDYEQYF
>NA|TRBV7-3|TRBJ2-7|NA
TGTGCCAGCAGCTTAATGACGGCAGGGGTTGCCTACGAGCAGTACTTC
CASSLMTAGVAYEQYF
>NA|TRBV4-3|TRBJ1-2|TRBD1
TGCGCCAGCAGCCAAGAGACGGGACAGATCTATGGCTACACCTTC
CASSQETGQIYGYTF
>NA|TRBV5-1|TRBJ1-4|NA
TGCGCCAGCAGCTTGGGGCCCCCTGATGAAAAACTGTTTTTT
CASSLGPPDEKLFF
>NA|TRBV19|TRBJ2-5|NA
TGTGCCAGTAGTCCTCGAGGGAGGCGGATAACTCAGTACTTC
CASSPRGRRITQYF
>NA|TRBV6-5|TRBJ1-6|TRBD1
TGTGCCAGCAGAATCTGGGACAGGGATTCACCCCTCCACTTT
CASRIWDRDSPLHF
>NA|TRBV9|TRBJ2-4|TRBD1
TGTGCCAGCAGCCAGGGACAGTTAGCCAAAAACATTCAGTACTTC
CASSQGQLAKNIQYF
>once|TRBV24-1|TRBJ2-3|NA
TGTGCCACCAGTGATTCTAGCGCCGCCACAGATACGCAGTATTTT
CATSDSSAATDTQYF
>NA|TRBV27|TRBJ1-5|TRBD1
TGTGCCAGCTCCGGACAGGGAGGCCAGCCCCAGCATTTT
CASSGQGGQPQHF
>NA|TRBV19|TRBJ1-2|TRBD1
TGTGCCAGTACCCAGAGACCGGGACAGGGGGCGATCTATGGCTACACCTTC
CASTQRPGQGAIYGYTF
>NA|TRBV2|TRBJ2-7|TRBD2
TGTGCCAGCAGTGATGGGGGGGACGAGCAGTACTTC
CASSDGGDEQYF